These T cell receptor beta chains were read from a single sample in a study of blood T cell repertoires in COVID-19. TCRdb's table, derived via immunoSEQ multiplex PCR, lists solely in-frame clones and lacks some. The sample shows roughly 79,000 clones, approximately 90% of them seen only once. The specimen sequenced was peripheral blood. These receptors all come from a man aged 50-59 years with active COVID-19. Each CDR3 is given with its conserved first and last residue. The D gene is left open where the match is weak. Size tells how often a clone was seen (once, few, many) or the class of an expanded clone, and some rows leave it out.

v_gene,len,abundance,j_gene,d_gene,CDR3aa,CDR3nt
TRBV10-1,15,few,TRBJ1-3,NA,CASRRGQGSGNTIYF,TGCGCCAGCAGAAGGGGTCAGGGATCCGGAAACACCATATATTTT
TRBV28,17,NA,TRBJ2-2,TRBD1,CASSPSQGGGWAGELFF,TGTGCCAGCAGTCCATCACAGGGGGGAGGCTGGGCTGGGGAGCTGTTTTTT
TRBV28,16,NA,TRBJ1-6,NA,CASRDYLQGRNSPLHF,TGTGCCAGCAGAGATTACCTTCAGGGTCGTAATTCACCCCTCCACTTT
TRBV2,15,NA,TRBJ2-7,TRBD1,CASSQGQGGAYEQYF,TGTGCCAGCAGTCAAGGACAGGGGGGGGCCTACGAGCAGTACTTC
TRBV5-3,15,NA,TRBJ2-2,NA,CARSLVGRANGELFF,TGTGCCAGAAGCTTGGTAGGCAGGGCGAACGGGGAGCTGTTTTTT
TRBV10-3,13,NA,TRBJ2-7,TRBD1,CAISVDRENEQYF,TGTGCCATCAGTGTTGACAGGGAGAACGAGCAGTACTTC
TRBV5-5,13,NA,TRBJ2-5,NA,CASSLLGAETQYF,TGTGCCAGCAGCTTGCTGGGGGCGGAGACCCAGTACTTC
TRBV7-3,16,NA,TRBJ2-3,NA,CASSLTGTPGTDTQYF,TGTGCCAGCAGCTTAACCGGGACTCCCGGAACAGATACGCAGTATTTT
TRBV11-2,14,NA,TRBJ2-7,TRBD2,CASSLEQGGYEQYF,TGTGCCAGCAGCTTAGAGCAGGGAGGGTACGAGCAGTACTTC
TRBV5-1,14,NA,TRBJ1-6,TRBD1,CASSPTGERSPLHF,TGCGCCAGCAGCCCCACAGGGGAACGGTCACCCCTCCACTTT
TRBV9,15,NA,TRBJ2-3,TRBD2,CASSVRTSRVDTQYF,TGTGCCAGCAGCGTAAGGACTAGCAGGGTAGATACGCAGTATTTT
TRBV29-1,14,NA,TRBJ1-3,TRBD1,CSVVTGEPGNTIYF,TGCAGCGTTGTGACAGGGGAGCCTGGAAACACCATATATTTT
TRBV19,14,NA,TRBJ1-1,TRBD1,CASSTVGQGGVAFF,TGTGCCAGTAGTACGGTCGGACAGGGCGGTGTCGCTTTCTTT
TRBV7-6,21,once,TRBJ2-5,NA,CASSPIPLGHSELDNQETQYF,TGTGCCAGCAGTCCTATTCCTCTAGGACACTCGGAGTTGGATAACCAAGAGACCCAGTACTTC
TRBV7-8,15,NA,TRBJ1-1,TRBD1,CASSLLTGGYTEAFF,TGTGCCAGCAGCTTGCTTACAGGGGGATACACTGAAGCTTTCTTT
TRBV12-3/TRBV12-4,13,NA,TRBJ2-2,NA,CASSFGGTGELFF,TGTGCCAGCAGTTTCGGGGGAACCGGGGAGCTGTTTTTT
TRBV24-1,16,NA,TRBJ2-5,NA,CATSDFGVGSQETQYF,TGTGCCACCAGTGATTTCGGTGTGGGGAGCCAAGAGACCCAGTACTTC
TRBV11-3,15,NA,TRBJ2-7,NA,CASSSGGGGIAEQYF,TGTGCCAGCAGCTCTGGAGGGGGGGGTATCGCCGAGCAGTACTTC
TRBV5-1,13,NA,TRBJ1-1,NA,CASSSDKHTEAFF,TGCGCCAGCAGCTCGGACAAACACACTGAAGCTTTCTTT
TRBV28,13,NA,TRBJ1-1,NA,CASTGPLGTEAFF,TGTGCCAGCACAGGGCCCTTGGGGACTGAAGCTTTCTTT
TRBV7-9,13,NA,TRBJ1-4,NA,CASSPTGAEKLFF,TGTGCCAGCAGCCCGACGGGTGCTGAAAAACTGTTTTTT
TRBV19,16,NA,TRBJ2-3,NA,CASNGAYLIGTDTQYF,TGTGCCAGTAACGGAGCATACCTTATTGGCACAGATACGCAGTATTTT
TRBV7-2,15,NA,TRBJ1-5,TRBD1,CASSRQGDFNQPQHF,TGTGCCAGCAGCAGACAGGGGGATTTTAATCAGCCCCAGCATTTT
TRBV4-1,17,once,TRBJ1-4,NA,CASSQPPVPNRHEKLFF,TGCGCCAGCAGCCAACCGCCGGTACCCAACCGTCATGAAAAACTGTTTTTT
TRBV7-9,12,NA,TRBJ2-7,NA,CASSQEVKRQYF,TGTGCCAGCAGCCAAGAGGTAAAGCGACAGTACTTC
TRBV28,16,few,TRBJ1-2,NA,CASSSGPPGTNYGYTF,TGTGCCAGCAGTTCTGGACCACCCGGGACTAACTATGGCTACACCTTC
TRBV5-1,15,NA,TRBJ1-1,NA,CASSLEGRAPPKAFF,TGCGCCAGCAGCTTGGAGGGCAGGGCTCCGCCGAAAGCTTTCTTT
TRBV13,14,once,TRBJ1-4,NA,CASSLEGDDEKLFF,TGTGCCAGCAGCTTAGAAGGGGATGATGAAAAACTGTTTTTT
TRBV27,15,NA,TRBJ2-1,TRBD1,CASSSGTGGYNEQFF,TGTGCCAGCAGTTCTGGGACAGGGGGTTACAATGAGCAGTTCTTC
TRBV9,15,few,TRBJ2-7,TRBD1,CASSVRSDRGYEQYF,TGTGCCAGCAGCGTAAGATCGGACAGGGGTTACGAGCAGTACTTC